A selection of T cell receptor beta chains follows, all from one sample in a study of human T cells and chemical hapten exposure. Using its own MiXCR run on the RACE reads, TCRdb lists one record per CDR3 protein. The sample yields roughly 70,000 distinct CDR3 sequences, approximately 29% seen once. This specimen consisted of whole blood, obtained in connection with sensitization to the hapten diphenylcyclopropenone (DPC). All receptors come from a man aged 40-49 years with alopecia areata. Some clones in this sample may be carry-over from other donors' samples. Both conserved end residues are part of each CDR3. Each record gives: clone size, D gene, V gene, J gene, CDR3 protein, CDR3 DNA. D genes are given only for firm matches. The size field is filled for only some rows; it gives once, few, many or a size class.

NA	TRBD2	TRBV27	TRBJ2-1	CASSLFSLAGGNSYNEQFF	TGTGCCAGCAGTTTATTTTCACTAGCGGGAGGGAACTCCTACAATGAGCAGTTCTTC
few	NA	TRBV2	TRBJ2-3	CASSFDSGDTQYF	TGTGCCAGCAGTTTTGACAGTGGAGATACGCAGTATTTT
NA	TRBD1	TRBV7-8	TRBJ2-7	CASSLPQGYEQYF	TGTGCCAGCAGCTTGCCACAGGGGTACGAGCAGTACTTC
NA	TRBD2	TRBV20-1	TRBJ2-1	CSARASGPYNEQFF	TGCAGTGCTAGAGCTAGCGGGCCGTACAATGAGCAGTTCTTC
NA	NA	TRBV18	TRBJ1-1	CASSPSQGWIEAFF	TGTGCCAGCTCACCATCACAGGGCTGGATTGAAGCTTTCTTT
NA	TRBD2	TRBV19	TRBJ2-1	CASPPPGTKSYEQFF	TGTGCCAGTCCCCCACCCGGGACTAAGAGCTATGAGCAGTTCTTC
few	NA	TRBV5-1	TRBJ2-3	CASSLAGWSSWSDTQYF	TGCGCCAGCAGCTTGGCCGGATGGAGCAGTTGGTCGGATACGCAGTATTTT
NA	TRBD1	TRBV12-3/TRBV12-4	TRBJ2-7	CASSPRQGVTYEQYF	TGTGCCAGCAGTCCGAGACAGGGGGTGACCTACGAGCAGTACTTC
NA	NA	TRBV6-6	TRBJ1-5	CASSYDSDYSNQPQHF	TGTGCCAGCAGTTACGATTCGGATTATAGCAATCAGCCCCAGCATTTT
NA	TRBD2	TRBV9	TRBJ2-3	CASSEGLAGGPRADTQYF	TGTGCCAGCAGCGAGGGACTAGCGGGAGGACCCCGTGCAGATACGCAGTATTTT
NA	TRBD1	TRBV18	TRBJ2-3	CASSPRQGRTDTQYF	TGTGCCAGCTCACCAAGACAGGGGCGGACAGATACGCAGTATTTT
many	NA	TRBV7-7	TRBJ2-7	CASSPFQGGEQYF	TGTGCCAGCAGCCCTTTCCAGGGCGGCGAGCAGTACTTC
few	TRBD1	TRBV10-3	TRBJ1-5	CAISGRDRGRLGNQPQHF	TGTGCCATCAGTGGAAGGGACAGGGGGCGGTTGGGCAATCAGCCCCAGCATTTT
few	NA	TRBV3-1	TRBJ1-1	CASSHQGRANTEAFF	TGTGCCAGCAGCCACCAGGGGAGGGCGAACACTGAAGCTTTCTTT
few	TRBD2	TRBV2	TRBJ2-3	CASRGKTSGSLDTQYF	TGTGCCAGCAGGGGCAAGACTAGCGGGAGCTTGGATACGCAGTATTTT
many	TRBD1	TRBV11-2	TRBJ2-4	CASSRTGTGQYF	TGTGCCAGCAGCAGGACAGGGACGGGCCAGTACTTC
NA	NA	TRBV20-1	TRBJ1-4	CSAGGWGNEKLFF	TGCAGTGCCGGGGGTTGGGGGAATGAAAAACTGTTTTTT
NA	TRBD2	TRBV6-2/TRBV6-3	TRBJ2-1	CASSKLAGGRDEQFF	TGTGCCAGCAGTAAACTAGCGGGAGGACGGGATGAGCAGTTCTTC
few	TRBD2	TRBV7-9	TRBJ2-1	CASSQKTGGPKNEQFF	TGTGCCAGCAGCCAAAAGACGGGAGGGCCGAAGAATGAGCAGTTCTTC
NA	NA	TRBV7-2	TRBJ2-3	CASSSTGLDTQYF	TGTGCCAGCAGCTCTACGGGATTAGATACGCAGTATTTT
once	NA	TRBV5-1	TRBJ2-1	CASSLDGTSYNEQFF	TGCGCCAGCAGCTTGGATGGCACCTCCTACAATGAGCAGTTCTTC
once	NA	TRBV7-9	TRBJ1-1	CASSLGAEDGETFF	TGTGCCAGCAGCTTAGGGGCCGAGGATGGTGAAACTTTCTTT
NA	TRBD1	TRBV3-1	TRBJ2-7	CASSPRTGGNYEQYF	TGTGCCAGCAGCCCTAGGACAGGGGGAAACTACGAGCAGTACTTC
few	NA	TRBV6-2/TRBV6-3	TRBJ2-6	CASSYFGANVLTF	TGTGCCAGCAGTTACTTTGGGGCCAACGTCCTGACTTTC
NA	TRBD1	TRBV12-3/TRBV12-4	TRBJ1-3	CASSLDRSSGNTIYF	TGTGCCAGCAGTTTGGACAGGAGCTCTGGAAACACCATATATTTT
NA	TRBD2	TRBV6-2/TRBV6-3	TRBJ2-2	CASSYRPQRLAGYTGELFF	TGTGCCAGCAGTTACCGACCACAAAGACTAGCGGGATACACCGGGGAGCTGTTTTTT
NA	NA	TRBV4-1	TRBJ1-1	CASSQEGRGDFRSNTEAFF	TGCGCCAGCAGCCAAGAAGGAAGGGGGGATTTTAGATCGAACACTGAAGCTTTCTTT
NA	NA	TRBV19	TRBJ2-1	CASSMSVGPPGDAFF	TGTGCCAGTAGCATGAGCGTTGGACCCCCGGGAGACGCGTTCTTC
NA	TRBD1	TRBV28	TRBJ1-4	CASRSTGGTEKEKLFF	TGTGCCAGCAGGTCGACAGGGGGGACAGAAAAGGAAAAACTGTTTTTT
NA	TRBD2	TRBV4-2	TRBJ2-1	CASSQDELADTNEQFF	TGTGCCAGCAGCCAAGATGAACTAGCGGATACCAATGAGCAGTTCTTC
NA	NA	TRBV7-3	TRBJ2-3	CASSFGGRVGTDTQYF	TGTGCCAGCAGCTTCGGGGGACGGGTTGGCACAGATACGCAGTATTTT